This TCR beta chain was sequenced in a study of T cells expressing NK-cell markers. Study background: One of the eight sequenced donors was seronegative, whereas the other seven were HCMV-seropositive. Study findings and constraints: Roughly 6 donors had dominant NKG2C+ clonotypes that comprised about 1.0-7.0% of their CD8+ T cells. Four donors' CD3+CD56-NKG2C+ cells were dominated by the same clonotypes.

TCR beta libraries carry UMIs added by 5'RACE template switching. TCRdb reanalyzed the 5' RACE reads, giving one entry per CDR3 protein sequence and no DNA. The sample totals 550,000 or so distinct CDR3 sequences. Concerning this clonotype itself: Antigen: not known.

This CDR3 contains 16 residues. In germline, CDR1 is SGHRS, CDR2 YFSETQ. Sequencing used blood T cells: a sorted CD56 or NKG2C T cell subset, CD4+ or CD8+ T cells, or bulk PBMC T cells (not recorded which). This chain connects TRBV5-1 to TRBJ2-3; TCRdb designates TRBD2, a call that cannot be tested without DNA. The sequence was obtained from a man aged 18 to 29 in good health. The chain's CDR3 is CASSLQPAGDTDTQYF. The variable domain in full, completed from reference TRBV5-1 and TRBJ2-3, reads KAGVTQTPRYLIKTRGQQVTLSCSPISGHRSVSWYQQTPGQGLQFLFEYFSETQRNKGNFPGRFSGRQFSNSRSEMNVSTLELGDSALYLCASSLQPAGDTDTQYFGPGTRLTVL.